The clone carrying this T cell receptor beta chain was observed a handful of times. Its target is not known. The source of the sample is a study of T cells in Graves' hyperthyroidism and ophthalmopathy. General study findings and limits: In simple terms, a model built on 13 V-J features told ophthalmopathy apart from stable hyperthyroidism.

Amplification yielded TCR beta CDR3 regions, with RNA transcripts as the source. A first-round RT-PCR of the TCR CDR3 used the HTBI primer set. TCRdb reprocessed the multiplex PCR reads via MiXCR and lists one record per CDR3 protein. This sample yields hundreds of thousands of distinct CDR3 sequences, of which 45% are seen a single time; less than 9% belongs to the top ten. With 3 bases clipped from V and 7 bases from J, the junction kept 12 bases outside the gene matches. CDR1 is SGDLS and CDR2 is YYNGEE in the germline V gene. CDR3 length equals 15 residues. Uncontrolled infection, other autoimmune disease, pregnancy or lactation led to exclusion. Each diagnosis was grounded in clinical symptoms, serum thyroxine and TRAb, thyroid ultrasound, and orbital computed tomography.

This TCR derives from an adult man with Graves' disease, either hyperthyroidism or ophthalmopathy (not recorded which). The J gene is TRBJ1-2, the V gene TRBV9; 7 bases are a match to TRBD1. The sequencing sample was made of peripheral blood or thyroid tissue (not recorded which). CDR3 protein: CASSAKQGPDVGYTF. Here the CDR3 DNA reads TGTGCCAGCAGCGCGAAACAGGGGCCGGATGTTGGCTACACCTTC.